Given below is one TCR beta chain in context. The antigen is not known. This entry is derived from a study of OX40 agonist ivuxolimab in advanced cancers. Study summary: The mean age was approximately 60 years, ranging from about 23 to 85, with around four fifths of participants male. The study reported partial responses in three patients: one hepatocellular carcinoma, two cutaneous melanoma. Notes on the study in general: The average count of expanded clones was higher among CD8+ T cells than among CD4+.

The method was immunoSEQ multiplex PCR; TCRdb's version includes in-frame clones alone and lacks a portion of them. The profile shows some 60,000 clones, under 85% of them singletons. Germline V gene lookup returns CDR1 LGHNA and CDR2 YSLEER. This CDR3 comprises 15 residues. The V end lost 0 bases, the J end lost 5 bases, and 13 bases lay between the germline ends. The chain links TRBV4-3 to TRBJ2-5; D is tentatively TRBD1 or TRBD2 (5 bases each). Sequenced here: CD4+ or CD8+ T cells sorted from blood, sampled in a trial of the OX40 agonist ivuxolimab. The TCR comes from an adult with an advanced solid tumor such as melanoma, head and neck, liver or kidney cancer. The CDR3 DNA sequence: TGCGCCAGCAGCCAAGATGGATCCAGGGAGGAGACCCAGTACTTC. Its translation: CASSQDGSREETQYF.